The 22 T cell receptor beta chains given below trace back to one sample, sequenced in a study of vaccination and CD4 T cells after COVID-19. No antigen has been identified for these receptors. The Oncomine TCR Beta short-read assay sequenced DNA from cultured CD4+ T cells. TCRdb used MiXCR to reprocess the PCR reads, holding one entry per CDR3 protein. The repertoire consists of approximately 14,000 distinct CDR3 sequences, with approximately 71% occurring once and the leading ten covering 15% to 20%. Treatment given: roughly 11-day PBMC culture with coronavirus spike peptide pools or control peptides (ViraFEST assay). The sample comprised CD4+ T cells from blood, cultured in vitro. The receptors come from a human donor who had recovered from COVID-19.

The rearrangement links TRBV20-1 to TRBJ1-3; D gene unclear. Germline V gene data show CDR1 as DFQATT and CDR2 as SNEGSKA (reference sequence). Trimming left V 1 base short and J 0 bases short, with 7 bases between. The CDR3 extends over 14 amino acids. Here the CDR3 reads CSARAGSSGNTIYF. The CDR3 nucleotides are TGCAGTGCTAGAGCGGGCAGCTCTGGAAACACCATATATTTT.

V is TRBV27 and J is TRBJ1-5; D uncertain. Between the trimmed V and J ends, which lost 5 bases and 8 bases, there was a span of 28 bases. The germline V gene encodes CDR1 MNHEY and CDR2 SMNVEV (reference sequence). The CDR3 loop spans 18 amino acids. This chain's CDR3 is CASSRRGDRTSKSEPQHF. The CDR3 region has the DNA TGTGCCAGCAGTCGACGCGGGGATCGGACCTCAAAATCGGAGCCCCAGCATTTT.

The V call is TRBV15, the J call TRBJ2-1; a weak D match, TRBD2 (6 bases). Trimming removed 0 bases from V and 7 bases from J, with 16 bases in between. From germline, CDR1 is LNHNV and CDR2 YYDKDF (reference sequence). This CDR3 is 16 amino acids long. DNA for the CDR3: TGTGCCACCAGCAGAGATCACGGGGGAACGGGGAATGAGCAGTTCTTC. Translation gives CATSRDHGGTGNEQFF.

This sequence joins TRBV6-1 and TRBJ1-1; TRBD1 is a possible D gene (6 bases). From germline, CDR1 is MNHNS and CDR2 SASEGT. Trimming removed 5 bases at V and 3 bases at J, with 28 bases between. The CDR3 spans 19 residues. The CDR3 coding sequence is TGTGCCAGCAGTCGACGGACAGTTCGCCGGACCCATAGGGACACTGAAGCTTTCTTT. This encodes CASSRRTVRRTHRDTEAFF.

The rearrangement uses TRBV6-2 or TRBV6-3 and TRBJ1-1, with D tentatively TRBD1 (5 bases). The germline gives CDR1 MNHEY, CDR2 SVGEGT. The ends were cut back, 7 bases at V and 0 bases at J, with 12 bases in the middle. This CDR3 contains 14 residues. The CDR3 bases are TGTGCCAGCAATGCGGGACTGATGAACACTGAAGCTTTCTTT. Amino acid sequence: CASNAGLMNTEAFF.

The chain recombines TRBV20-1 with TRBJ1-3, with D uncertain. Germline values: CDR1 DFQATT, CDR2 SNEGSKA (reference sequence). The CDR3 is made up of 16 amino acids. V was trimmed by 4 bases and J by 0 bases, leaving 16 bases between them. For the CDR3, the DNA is TGCAGTGCTACGAATTCGCCGGGCTACTCTGGAAACACCATATATTTT. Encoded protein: CSATNSPGYSGNTIYF.

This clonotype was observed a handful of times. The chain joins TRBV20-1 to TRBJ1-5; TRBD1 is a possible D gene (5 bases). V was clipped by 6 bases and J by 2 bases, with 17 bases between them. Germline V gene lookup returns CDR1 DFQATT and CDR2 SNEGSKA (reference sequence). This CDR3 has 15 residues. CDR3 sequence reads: CSALGTSGGNQPQHF. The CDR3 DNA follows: TGCAGTGCACTTGGGACCTCCGGTGGCAATCAGCCCCAGCATTTT.

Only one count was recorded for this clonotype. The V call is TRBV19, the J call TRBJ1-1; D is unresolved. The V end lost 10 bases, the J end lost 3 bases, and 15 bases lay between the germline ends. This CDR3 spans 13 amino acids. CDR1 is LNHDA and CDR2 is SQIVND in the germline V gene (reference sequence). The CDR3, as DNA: TGTGCCAACCGGGGTCGGGAGGACACTGAAGCTTTCTTT. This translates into CANRGREDTEAFF. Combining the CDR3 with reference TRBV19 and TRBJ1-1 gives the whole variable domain DGGITQSPKYLFRKEGQNVTLSCEQNLNHDAMYWYRQDPGQGLRLIYYSQIVNDFQKGDIAEGYSVSREKKESFPLTVTSAQKNPTAFYLCANRGREDTEAFFGQGTRLTVV.

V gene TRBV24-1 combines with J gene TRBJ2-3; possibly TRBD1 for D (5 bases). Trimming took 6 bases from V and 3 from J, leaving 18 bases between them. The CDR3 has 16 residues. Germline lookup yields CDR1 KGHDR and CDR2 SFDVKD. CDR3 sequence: CATSNTDILKTDTQYF. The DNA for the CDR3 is TGTGCCACCAGTAACACGGACATACTTAAAACAGATACGCAGTATTTT.

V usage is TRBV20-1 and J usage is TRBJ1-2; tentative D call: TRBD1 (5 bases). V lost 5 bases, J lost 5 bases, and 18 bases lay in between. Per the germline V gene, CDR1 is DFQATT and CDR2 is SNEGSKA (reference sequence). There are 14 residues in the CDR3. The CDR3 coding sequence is TGCAGTGCTCCCACCCTCAGGGTTTCATATGGCTACACCTTC. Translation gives CSAPTLRVSYGYTF.

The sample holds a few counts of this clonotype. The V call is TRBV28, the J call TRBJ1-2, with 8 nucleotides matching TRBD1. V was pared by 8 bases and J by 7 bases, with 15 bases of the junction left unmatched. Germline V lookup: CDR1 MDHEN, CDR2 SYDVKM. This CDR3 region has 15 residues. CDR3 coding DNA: TGTGCCAGCGGAAATCCCCGGGACAGGCTATTTGGCTACACCTTC. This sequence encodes CASGNPRDRLFGYTF.

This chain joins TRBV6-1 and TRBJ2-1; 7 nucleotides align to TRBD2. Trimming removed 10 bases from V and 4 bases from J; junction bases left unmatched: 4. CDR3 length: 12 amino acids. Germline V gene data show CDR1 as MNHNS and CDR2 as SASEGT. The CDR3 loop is CATGDYYNEQFF. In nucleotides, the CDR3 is TGTGCCACCGGGGACTATTACAATGAGCAGTTCTTC.

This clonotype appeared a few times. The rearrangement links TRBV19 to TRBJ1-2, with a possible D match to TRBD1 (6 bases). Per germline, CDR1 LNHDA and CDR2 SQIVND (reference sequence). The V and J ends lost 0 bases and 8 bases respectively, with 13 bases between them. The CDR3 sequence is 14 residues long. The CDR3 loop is CASSIDQGRRGYTF. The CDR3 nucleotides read TGTGCCAGTAGTATAGACCAGGGGCGAAGAGGCTACACCTTC.

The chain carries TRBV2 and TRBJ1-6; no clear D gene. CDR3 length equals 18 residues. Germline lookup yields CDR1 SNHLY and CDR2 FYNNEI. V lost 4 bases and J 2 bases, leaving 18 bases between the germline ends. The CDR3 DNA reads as TGTGCCAGCAGTGGGAGGAATAGGACTGGCCCCTATAATTCACCCCTCCACTTT. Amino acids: CASSGRNRTGPYNSPLHF.

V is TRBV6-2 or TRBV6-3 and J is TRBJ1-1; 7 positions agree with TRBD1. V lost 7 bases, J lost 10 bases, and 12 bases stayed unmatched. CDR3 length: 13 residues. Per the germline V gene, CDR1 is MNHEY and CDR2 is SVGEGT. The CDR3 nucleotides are TGTGCCAGCAACCAAGGGAGGGGGCTAGGAGCTTTCTTT. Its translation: CASNQGRGLGAFF.

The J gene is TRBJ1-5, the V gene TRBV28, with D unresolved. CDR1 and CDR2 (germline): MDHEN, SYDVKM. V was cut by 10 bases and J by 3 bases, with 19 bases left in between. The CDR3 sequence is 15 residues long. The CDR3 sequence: CATSSGGAYNQPQHF. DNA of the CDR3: TGTGCCACCAGCTCGGGAGGCGCCTACAATCAGCCCCAGCATTTT. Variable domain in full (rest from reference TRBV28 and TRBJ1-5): DVKVTQSSRYLVKRTGEKVFLECVQDMDHENMFWYRQDPGLGLRLIYFSYDVKMKEKGDIPEGYSVSREKKERFSLILESASTNQTSMYLCATSSGGAYNQPQHFGDGTRLSIL.

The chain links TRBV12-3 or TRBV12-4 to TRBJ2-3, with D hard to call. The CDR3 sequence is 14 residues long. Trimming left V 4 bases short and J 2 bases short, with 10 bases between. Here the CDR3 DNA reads TGTGCCAGCAGTTCCTCAAGGGCCACAGATACGCAGTATTTT. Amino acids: CASSSSRATDTQYF.

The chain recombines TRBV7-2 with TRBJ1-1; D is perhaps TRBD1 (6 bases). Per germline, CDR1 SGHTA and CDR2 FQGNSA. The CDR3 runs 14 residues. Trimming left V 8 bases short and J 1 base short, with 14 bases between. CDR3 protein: CASHKTGTNTEAFF. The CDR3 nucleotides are TGTGCCAGCCATAAGACAGGTACGAACACTGAAGCTTTCTTT.

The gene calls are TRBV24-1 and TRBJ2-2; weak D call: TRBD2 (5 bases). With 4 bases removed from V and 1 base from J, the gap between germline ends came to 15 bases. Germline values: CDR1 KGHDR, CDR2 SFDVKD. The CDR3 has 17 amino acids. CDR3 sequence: CATSERGFRGNTGELFF. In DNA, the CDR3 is TGTGCCACCAGTGAACGAGGGTTTAGAGGGAACACCGGGGAGCTGTTTTTT.

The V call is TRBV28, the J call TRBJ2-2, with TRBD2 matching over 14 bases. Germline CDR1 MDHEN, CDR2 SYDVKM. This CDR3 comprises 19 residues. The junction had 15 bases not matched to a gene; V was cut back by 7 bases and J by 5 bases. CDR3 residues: CASNPQGLAGAGRTGELFF. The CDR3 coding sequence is TGTGCCAGCAACCCACAGGGACTAGCGGGAGCTGGGAGAACCGGGGAGCTGTTTTTT.

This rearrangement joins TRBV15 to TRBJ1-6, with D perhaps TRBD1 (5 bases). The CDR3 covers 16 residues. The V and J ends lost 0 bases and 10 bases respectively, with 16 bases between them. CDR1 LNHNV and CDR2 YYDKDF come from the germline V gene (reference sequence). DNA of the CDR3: TGTGCCACCAGCAGAGATCTTTTCCAGGGCGGGTCACCCCTCCACTTT. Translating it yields CATSRDLFQGGSPLHF.

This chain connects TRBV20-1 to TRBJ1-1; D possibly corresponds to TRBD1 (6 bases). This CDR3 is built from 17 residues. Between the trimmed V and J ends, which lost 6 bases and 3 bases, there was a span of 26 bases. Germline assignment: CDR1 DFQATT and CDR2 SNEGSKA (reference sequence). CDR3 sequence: CSASGKPKGTLHTEAFF. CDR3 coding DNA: TGCAGTGCAAGCGGAAAGCCGAAGGGGACACTGCACACTGAAGCTTTCTTT.